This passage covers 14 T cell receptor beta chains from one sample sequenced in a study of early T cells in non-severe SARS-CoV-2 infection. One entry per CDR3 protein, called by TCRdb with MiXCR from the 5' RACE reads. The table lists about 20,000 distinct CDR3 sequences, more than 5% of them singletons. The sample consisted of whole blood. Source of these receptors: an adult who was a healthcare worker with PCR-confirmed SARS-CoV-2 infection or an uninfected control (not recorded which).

In DNA form, the CDR3 reads TGTGCCAGCAGCTTATCCCCGGGTTCCTCCTACGAGCAGTACTTC. It codes for CASSLSPGSSYEQYF. V usage is TRBV7-6 and J usage is TRBJ2-7; unclear D gene. V was shortened by 2 bases and J by 0 bases, with 11 bases between the two germline ends. The germline gives CDR1 SGHVS, CDR2 FNYEAQ. The CDR3 extends over 15 amino acids. The variable domain in full, with the rest retrieved from reference TRBV7-6 and TRBJ2-7, is GAGVSQSPRYKVTKRGQDVALRCDPISGHVSLYWYRQALGQGPEFLTYFNYEAQQDKSGLPNDRFSAERPEGSISTLTIQRTEQRDSAMYRCASSLSPGSSYEQYFGPGTRLTVT.

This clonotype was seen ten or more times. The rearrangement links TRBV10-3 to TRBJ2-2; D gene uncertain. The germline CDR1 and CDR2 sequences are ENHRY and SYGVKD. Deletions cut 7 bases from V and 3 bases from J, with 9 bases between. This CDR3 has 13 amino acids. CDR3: CAITPQHTGELFF. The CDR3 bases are TGTGCCATCACCCCCCAGCACACCGGGGAGCTGTTTTTT.

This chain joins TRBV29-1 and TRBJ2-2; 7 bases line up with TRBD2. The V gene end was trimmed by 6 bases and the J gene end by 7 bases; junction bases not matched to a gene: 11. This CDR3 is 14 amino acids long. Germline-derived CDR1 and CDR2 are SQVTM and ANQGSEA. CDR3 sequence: CSVALGGYGGELFF. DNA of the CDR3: TGCAGCGTCGCTTTGGGGGGGTACGGCGGGGAGCTGTTTTTT.

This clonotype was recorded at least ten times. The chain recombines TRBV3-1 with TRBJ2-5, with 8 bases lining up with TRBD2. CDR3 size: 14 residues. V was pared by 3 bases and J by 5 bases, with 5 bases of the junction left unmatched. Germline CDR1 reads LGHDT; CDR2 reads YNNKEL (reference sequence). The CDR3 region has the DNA TGTGCCAGCAGCCATCGGGAGGGCCTGGAGACCCAGTACTTC. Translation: CASSHREGLETQYF.

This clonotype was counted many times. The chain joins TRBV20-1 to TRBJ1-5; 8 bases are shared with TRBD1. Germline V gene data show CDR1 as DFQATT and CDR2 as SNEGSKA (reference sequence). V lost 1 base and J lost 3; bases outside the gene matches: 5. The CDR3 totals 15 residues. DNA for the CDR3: TGCAGTGCTAGAGGAAGGACAGGGACCAATCAGCCCCAGCATTTT. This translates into CSARGRTGTNQPQHF.

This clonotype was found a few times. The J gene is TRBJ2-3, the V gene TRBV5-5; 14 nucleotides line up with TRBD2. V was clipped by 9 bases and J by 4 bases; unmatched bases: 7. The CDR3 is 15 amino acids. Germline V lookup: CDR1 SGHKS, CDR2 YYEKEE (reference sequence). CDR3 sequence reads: CATGLAGVGADTQYF. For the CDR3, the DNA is TGTGCCACGGGACTAGCGGGAGTCGGGGCAGATACGCAGTATTTT.

CDR3 bases: TGTGCCAGCAAACAGATGAAGAATGAGCAGTTCTTC. It specifies CASKQMKNEQFF. The V call is TRBV28, the J call TRBJ2-1; no reliable D call. V dropped 7 bases and J dropped 7 bases, with 11 bases sitting between them. Germline values: CDR1 MDHEN, CDR2 SYDVKM. The CDR3 has 12 residues. Filled out from reference TRBV28 and TRBJ2-1, the complete variable domain reads DVKVTQSSRYLVKRTGEKVFLECVQDMDHENMFWYRQDPGLGLRLIYFSYDVKMKEKGDIPEGYSVSREKKERFSLILESASTNQTSMYLCASKQMKNEQFFGPGTRLTVL.

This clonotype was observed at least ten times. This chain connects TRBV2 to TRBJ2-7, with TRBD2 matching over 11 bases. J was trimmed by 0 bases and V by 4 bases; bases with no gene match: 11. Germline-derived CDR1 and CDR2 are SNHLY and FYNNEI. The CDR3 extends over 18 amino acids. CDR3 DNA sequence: TGTGCCAGCAGTGGCCTAATCACTAGCGGGAGCCTCTCCTACGAGCAGTACTTC. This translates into CASSGLITSGSLSYEQYF.

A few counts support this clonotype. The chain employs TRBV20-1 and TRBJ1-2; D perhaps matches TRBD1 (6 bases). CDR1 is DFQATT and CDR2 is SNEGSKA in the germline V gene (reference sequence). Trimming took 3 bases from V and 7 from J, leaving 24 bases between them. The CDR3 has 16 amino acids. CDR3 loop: CSARMALGARLSGYTF. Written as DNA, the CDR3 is TGCAGTGCTAGGATGGCGCTGGGGGCGCGGTTGTCTGGCTACACCTTC.

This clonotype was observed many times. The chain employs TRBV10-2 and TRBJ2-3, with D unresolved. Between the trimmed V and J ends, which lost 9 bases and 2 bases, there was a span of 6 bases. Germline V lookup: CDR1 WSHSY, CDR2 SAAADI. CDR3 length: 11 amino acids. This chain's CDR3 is CASGYTDTQYF. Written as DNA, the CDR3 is TGCGCCAGTGGGTACACAGATACGCAGTATTTT.

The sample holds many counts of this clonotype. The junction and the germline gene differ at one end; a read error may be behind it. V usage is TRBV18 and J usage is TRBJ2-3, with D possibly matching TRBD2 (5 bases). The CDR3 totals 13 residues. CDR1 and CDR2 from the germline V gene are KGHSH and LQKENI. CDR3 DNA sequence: TGTGCCAGCTCACCATCTAGCACAGATACGCAGTATTTC. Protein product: CASSPSSTDTQYF.

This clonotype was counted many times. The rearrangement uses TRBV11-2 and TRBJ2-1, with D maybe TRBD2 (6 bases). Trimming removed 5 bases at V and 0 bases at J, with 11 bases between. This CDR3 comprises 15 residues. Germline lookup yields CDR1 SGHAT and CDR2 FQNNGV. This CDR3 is CASSRDFVSYNEQFF. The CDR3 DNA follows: TGTGCCAGCAGCCGGGACTTCGTCTCCTACAATGAGCAGTTCTTC.

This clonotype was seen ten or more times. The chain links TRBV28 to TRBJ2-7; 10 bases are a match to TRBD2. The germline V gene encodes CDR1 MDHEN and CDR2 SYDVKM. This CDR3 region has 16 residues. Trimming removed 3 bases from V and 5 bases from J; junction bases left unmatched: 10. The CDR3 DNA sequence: TGTGCCAGCAGTTTTGTTCTAGCGGGAGAAAAAAACGAGCAGTACTTC. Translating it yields CASSFVLAGEKNEQYF.

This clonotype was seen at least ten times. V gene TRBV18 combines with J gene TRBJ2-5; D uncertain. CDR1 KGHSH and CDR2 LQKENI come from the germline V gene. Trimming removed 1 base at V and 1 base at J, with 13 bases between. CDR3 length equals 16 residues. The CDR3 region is CASSPLGDLLQETQYF. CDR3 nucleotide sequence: TGTGCCAGCTCACCACTGGGCGACCTGCTCCAAGAGACCCAGTACTTC.